The 16 T cell receptor beta chains below come from one sample, sequenced in a study of cytomegalovirus exposure and HLA in healthy donors. 60 Vbeta and 13 Jbeta primers were used in PCR. Here immunoSEQ multiplex PCR was the method, and the copy in TCRdb shows in-frame clones only, minus some. The table has roughly 100,000 clones, roughly 80% seen once. Sequences were obtained from PBMCs. These receptors all come from a man aged 55 to 69 in good health and CMV-seronegative.

The chain is built from TRBV4-3 and TRBJ1-3, with unresolved D. Germline assignment: CDR1 LGHNA and CDR2 YSLEER. The CDR3 has 13 residues. Trimming removed 3 bases from V and 4 bases from J, with 7 bases in between. The CDR3: CASSQEGGNTIYF. DNA of the CDR3: TGCGCCAGCAGCCAGGAGGGAGGAAACACCATATATTTT.

V gene TRBV5-5 combines with J gene TRBJ2-7, with D possibly matching TRBD2 (5 bases). The V end was cut by 2 bases, the J end by 4 bases, with 7 bases between. Per germline, CDR1 SGHKS and CDR2 YYEKEE (reference sequence). The CDR3 loop spans 12 amino acids. The CDR3 reads CASSLRGYEQYV. CDR3 bases: TGTGCCAGCAGCTTAAGAGGGTACGAGCAGTACGTC.

This rearrangement joins TRBV5-8 to TRBJ2-3, with 7 bases identical to TRBD2. Germline V lookup: CDR1 SGHTS, CDR2 YDEGEE. Losses at the gene ends were 5 bases for V and 2 bases for J; bases not matched to a gene: 11. The CDR3 length is 16 residues. In DNA form, the CDR3 reads TGTGCCAGCAGTTACGAACCGGGACTAACCACAGATACGCAGTATTTT. The encoded protein is CASSYEPGLTTDTQYF.

This clone occurred a few times. Here the CDR3 DNA reads TGCGCCAGCAGCCAAGGGGGGACTAGCGGGGCAGATACGCAGTATTTT. Translating gives CASSQGGTSGADTQYF. The chain combines TRBV4-1 with TRBJ2-3; TRBD2 matches at 13 bases. The CDR3 contains 16 residues. With 1 base clipped from V and 4 bases from J, the junction kept 2 bases outside the gene matches. Germline assignment: CDR1 MGHRA and CDR2 YSYEKL.

The V and J genes are TRBV6-5 and TRBJ1-2; D remains unclear. Germline loops: CDR1 MNHEY, CDR2 SVGAGI. V was clipped by 0 bases and J by 1 base, with 9 bases between them. The CDR3 has 15 amino acids. CDR3 in DNA: TGTGCCAGCAGTTACTCCGAGGAAAGTAACTATGGCTACACCTTC. Its translation: CASSYSEESNYGYTF.

V usage is TRBV29-1 and J usage is TRBJ1-2, with a weak D call TRBD1 (5 bases). Germline CDR1 SQVTM, CDR2 ANQGSEA. Between the trimmed V and J ends, which lost 4 bases and 3 bases, there was a span of 9 bases. The CDR3 covers 12 residues. The chain's CDR3 is CSVGGGHYGYTF. For the CDR3, the DNA is TGCAGCGTTGGGGGCGGCCACTATGGCTACACCTTC.

This clone was seen a single time. The chain links TRBV4-3 to TRBJ1-2, with D possibly being TRBD1 (5 bases). The germline V and J ends were trimmed by 1 base and 3 bases, with 12 bases remaining between them. Germline CDR1 and CDR2: LGHNA and YSLEER. The CDR3 is 15 residues long. The CDR3 reads CASSQGPRVDYGYTF. CDR3 in DNA: TGCGCCAGCAGCCAAGGGCCCAGGGTGGACTATGGCTACACCTTC.

The gene calls are TRBV11-2 and TRBJ2-7; D might be TRBD1 (7 bases). Germline values: CDR1 SGHAT, CDR2 FQNNGV. This CDR3 is 13 amino acids long. V was shortened by 5 bases and J by 6 bases, with 14 bases between the two germline ends. This CDR3 is CASSPRGASEQYF. CDR3 nucleotides: TGTGCCAGCAGCCCCAGGGGGGCTAGCGAGCAGTACTTC.

The J gene is TRBJ2-3, the V gene TRBV9; no clear D. Trimming stripped 3 bases from V and 6 bases from J, with 14 bases between. There are 14 residues in the CDR3. Looked up from germline, CDR1 is SGDLS and CDR2 is YYNGEE. The DNA of the CDR3 is TGTGCCAGCAGCGGAAAAGTGGGCCTGGATACGCAGTATTTT. It yields the protein CASSGKVGLDTQYF.

This rearrangement joins TRBV25-1 to TRBJ1-2; D is ambiguous. This CDR3 contains 14 residues. CDR1 and CDR2 (germline): MGHDK, SYGVNS. V dropped 3 bases and J dropped 7 bases, with 15 bases sitting between them. The CDR3 coding sequence is TGTGCCAGCAGTGACCCATGGGCGTCGGCTGGCTACACCTTC. Translation: CASSDPWASAGYTF.

The rearrangement uses TRBV6-4 and TRBJ2-3, with D perhaps TRBD2 (6 bases). CDR1 MRHNA and CDR2 SNTAGT come from the germline V gene. This CDR3 is 14 amino acids long. Trimming stripped 5 bases from V and 2 bases from J, with 11 bases between. CDR3 protein: CASSSGGDTDTQYF. In nucleotides, the CDR3 is TGTGCCAGCAGTTCCGGGGGAGACACAGATACGCAGTATTTT.

The rearrangement uses TRBV10-3 and TRBJ1-4; TRBD1 matches at 7 bases. The CDR3 contains 14 residues. Unmatched junction bases numbered 4, after V lost 5 bases and J lost 4 bases. Germline-derived CDR1 and CDR2 are ENHRY and SYGVKD. CDR3 residues: CAISPGQINEKLFF. The CDR3 bases are TGTGCCATCAGTCCGGGACAGATTAATGAAAAACTGTTTTTT.

CDR3: CASSQEGRDEKLFF. CDR3 in DNA: TGTGCCAGCAGCCAAGAAGGGAGGGATGAAAAACTGTTTTTT. The V call is TRBV4-2, the J call TRBJ1-4; no firm D call. The germline V gene encodes CDR1 LGHNA and CDR2 YNFKEQ. The CDR3 loop spans 14 amino acids. V was trimmed by 0 bases and J by 6 bases, leaving 8 bases between them.

V usage is TRBV18 and J usage is TRBJ2-7; maybe TRBD1 (5 bases). Trimming took off 2 bases at V and 4 bases at J, with 12 bases between the two ends. The CDR3 covers 14 residues. The germline V gene has CDR1 KGHSH and CDR2 LQKENI. The CDR3: CASSPYRIGYEQYF. CDR3 coding DNA: TGTGCCAGCTCACCATACAGGATCGGGTACGAGCAGTACTTC. The full variable domain, rest sourced from reference TRBV18 and TRBJ2-7, is NAGVMQNPRHLVRRRGQEARLRCSPMKGHSHVYWYRQLPEEGLKFMVYLQKENIIDESGMPKERFSAEFPKEGPSILRIQQVVRGDSAAYFCASSPYRIGYEQYFGPGTRLTVT.

The chain links TRBV6-5 to TRBJ2-7; tentatively, D is TRBD2 (6 bases). V lost 6 bases and J 3 bases, leaving 18 bases between the germline ends. Looked up from germline, CDR1 is MNHEY and CDR2 is SVGAGI. The CDR3 is 15 amino acids. The CDR3 nucleotides are TGTGCCAGCAGCCACGGGCGGCGGGGTATCTACGAGCAGTACGTC. Its protein product is CASSHGRRGIYEQYV.

V is TRBV7-2 and J is TRBJ2-3; no definite D call. Germline V gives CDR1 SGHTA, CDR2 FQGNSA. The CDR3 totals 14 residues. The V end was cut by 5 bases, the J end by 1 base, with 10 bases between. In DNA form, the CDR3 reads TGTGCCAGCAGCCTCCTAAGCGGCACAGATACGCAGTATTTT. Translating gives CASSLLSGTDTQYF.